In this sample, the clone carrying this TCR beta chain turned up once. This entry belongs to a study of blood T cell repertoires in COVID-19. Overall study context: Researchers got acute and convalescent COVID-19 samples from the United States, Italy and Spain. From T cells, B-cell-depleted T cells, or PBMCs came the material, which was cDNA or gDNA.

In the authors' workflow: Amplified reference gene primers provided the basis for estimating nucleated cell counts. Produced via immunoSEQ multiplex PCR; TCRdb's table is partial and in-frame only. From that table come the V and J calls and clone size; the DNA was used to work out D and trimming. The sample lists some 150,000 clones; more than 75% were seen once. The CDR3 contains 12 residues. The germline V gene has CDR1 LGHDT and CDR2 YNNKEL (reference sequence). V lost 8 bases, J lost 1 base, and 8 bases lay in between. The TCR sequence derives from a man in his 60s with acute or convalescent COVID-19. The sequenced material came from peripheral blood. The chain has TRBV3-1 (or the pseudogene TRBV3-2) and TRBJ2-5, with D uncertain. This CDR3 reads CASWRIQETQYF. CDR3 DNA: TGTGCCAGCTGGCGGATCCAAGAGACCCAGTACTTC.